Following are 20 T cell receptor beta chains from one sample sequenced in a study of cytomegalovirus exposure and HLA in healthy donors. The PCR was carried out with 60 Vbeta primers and 13 Jbeta primers. This table comes from immunoSEQ multiplex PCR, and its TCRdb copy is limited to in-frame clones, with some not included. This sample has roughly 150,000 clones, with roughly 80% found just once. The sequenced material came from PBMCs. The receptors come from a middle-aged woman in good health and CMV-seropositive.

The V gene is TRBV29-1, the J gene TRBJ1-5, with a weak D call TRBD1 (5 bases). Germline V lookup: CDR1 SQVTM, CDR2 ANQGSEA. This CDR3 has 14 amino acids. V gave up 7 bases and J gave up 4 bases, with 17 bases separating them. CDR3 DNA: TGCAGCGCCTTACTCACAGGTAATAATCAGCCCCAGCATTTT. Its translation: CSALLTGNNQPQHF.

The genes are TRBV7-9 and TRBJ1-1, with 7 bases fitting TRBD1. Germline V CDR1 and CDR2: SEHNR, FQNEAQ (reference sequence). The CDR3 has 15 residues. Trimming took 5 bases from V and 1 from J; bases not matched to a gene: 7. The CDR3 region is CASSTYRGRNTEAFF. The CDR3 nucleotides are TGTGCCAGCAGCACCTACAGGGGTCGGAACACTGAAGCTTTCTTT.

The chain joins TRBV9 to TRBJ1-3; D possibly corresponds to TRBD1 (6 bases). Germline CDR1 is SGDLS and CDR2 is YYNGEE. The CDR3 consists of 14 residues. Trimming shortened V by 0 bases and J by 4 bases, and 8 bases separated the two germline ends. CDR3 region: CASSVVGAGNTIYF. As DNA, the CDR3 is TGTGCCAGCAGCGTAGTGGGGGCGGGAAACACCATATATTTT.

Only one count was recorded for this clone. The chain couples TRBV5-1 to TRBJ2-1; 9 nucleotides match TRBD1. CDR1 and CDR2 from the germline V gene are SGHRS and YFSETQ. CDR3 length: 14 residues. With 4 bases clipped from V and 4 bases from J, the junction kept 3 bases outside the gene matches. The CDR3 DNA follows: TGCGCCAGCAGCCGGGACAGGGCTTACAATGAGCAGTTCTTC. Translation: CASSRDRAYNEQFF.

The table lists this clone with a few counts. This chain uses TRBV9 with TRBJ1-4; no definite D call. The CDR3 has 15 residues. Germline CDR1 SGDLS, CDR2 YYNGEE. The germline V and J ends were trimmed by 0 bases and 5 bases, with 11 bases remaining between them. CDR3 loop: CASSVEGAPNEKLFF. Here the CDR3 DNA reads TGTGCCAGCAGCGTAGAAGGAGCCCCGAATGAAAAACTGTTTTTT.

This chain links TRBV6-5 with TRBJ2-5; D gene unclear. The germline V gene has CDR1 MNHEY and CDR2 SVGAGI. The V end was cut by 4 bases, the J end by 5 bases, with 5 bases between. This CDR3 contains 11 residues. The CDR3 DNA is TGTGCCAGCAGTTCGAGTGAGACCCAGTACTTC. This translates into CASSSSETQYF.

This chain joins TRBV9 and TRBJ2-7, with D perhaps TRBD1 (6 bases). Trimming removed 3 bases at V and 3 bases at J, with 16 bases between. Germline-derived CDR1 and CDR2 are SGDLS and YYNGEE. The CDR3 extends over 15 amino acids. The CDR3 DNA is TGTGCCAGCAGCGAGTCGGACAGTGTCAACTACGAGCAGTACTTC. This sequence encodes CASSESDSVNYEQYF. Full variable domain (rest looked up from reference TRBV9 and TRBJ2-7): DSGVTQTPKHLITATGQRVTLRCSPRSGDLSVYWYQQSLDQGLQFLIQYYNGEERAKGNILERFSAQQFPDLHSELNLSSLELGDSALYFCASSESDSVNYEQYFGPGTRLTVT.

This clone was counted once. The J gene is TRBJ1-3, the V gene TRBV13; no reliable D call. The germline CDR1 and CDR2 sequences are PRHDT and FYEKMQ (reference sequence). The V gene lost 1 base and the J gene lost 0 bases, with 7 bases spanning the gap. The CDR3 consists of 15 residues. The CDR3 region is CASSLVGSSGNTIYF. CDR3 nucleotide sequence: TGTGCCAGCAGCTTAGTGGGGAGCTCTGGAAACACCATATATTTT.

The rearrangement links TRBV11-3 to TRBJ1-3; D remains unclear. The CDR3 has 14 residues. CDR1 is SGHNT, CDR2 YENEEA, per germline. Trimming stripped 11 bases from V and 1 base from J, with 15 bases between. CDR3 bases: TGTGCCGGAAGAACGGAGGCTTCTGGAAACACCATATATTTT. Residues: CAGRTEASGNTIYF.

The gene calls are TRBV28 and TRBJ2-1; TRBD2 aligns across 12 bases. CDR1 and CDR2 from the germline V gene are MDHEN and SYDVKM. V shed 5 bases and J 3 bases; nucleotides not matched to a gene: 5. The length of the CDR3 is 16 residues. CDR3 sequence reads: CASSPTTSGSYNEQFF. The CDR3 bases are TGTGCCAGCAGTCCCACGACTAGCGGGAGCTACAATGAGCAGTTCTTC. The variable domain in full, with the rest retrieved from reference TRBV28 and TRBJ2-1, is DVKVTQSSRYLVKRTGEKVFLECVQDMDHENMFWYRQDPGLGLRLIYFSYDVKMKEKGDIPEGYSVSREKKERFSLILESASTNQTSMYLCASSPTTSGSYNEQFFGPGTRLTVL.

Notes on this clone: At the DNA level, this CDR3 is encoded by other sequences in the same sample as well. The chain is built from TRBV18 and TRBJ2-7; 8 bases align to TRBD1. CDR1 KGHSH and CDR2 LQKENI come from the germline V gene. V shed 2 bases and J 2 bases; nucleotides not matched to a gene: 2. The CDR3 runs 14 residues. CDR3 amino acids: CASSPGTGPYEQYF. The DNA of the CDR3 is TGTGCCAGCTCACCAGGGACAGGTCCCTACGAGCAGTACTTC.

J is TRBJ2-5 and V is TRBV11-3; possibly TRBD2 for D (5 bases). The last part of the DNA fits TRBJ2-7 better; the J call may be wrong. This CDR3 region has 15 residues. Germline CDR1 and CDR2: SGHNT and YENEEA. The CDR3 DNA reads as TGTGCCAGCAGCTCTGGAGGAGGACTTTCCTACGAGCAGTACTTC. Encoded protein: CASSSGGGLSYEQYF.

This rearrangement joins TRBV7-3 to TRBJ2-5; the D gene is possibly TRBD1 (5 bases). The CDR3 spans 13 residues. V was trimmed by 1 base and J by 3 bases, leaving 6 bases between them. CDR1 is SGHTA and CDR2 is FQGTGA in the germline V gene. CDR3: CASSLSREETQYF. The CDR3 coding sequence is TGTGCCAGCAGCTTAAGCAGGGAAGAGACCCAGTACTTC. The full variable domain, in which reference TRBV7-3 and TRBJ2-5 provide the parts outside the CDR3, is GAGVSQTPSNKVTEKGKYVELRCDPISGHTALYWYRQSLGQGPEFLIYFQGTGAADDSGLPNDRFFAVRPEGSVSTLKIQRTERGDSAVYLCASSLSREETQYFGPGTRLLVL.

The chain has TRBV19 and TRBJ2-5; the match to TRBD2 covers 11 bases. The J call may be wrong; the DNA end is better matched by TRBJ2-7. The CDR3 contains 16 residues. In germline, CDR1 is LNHDA, CDR2 SQIVND (reference sequence). The CDR3 sequence: CASSPRLAGSSYEQYF. CDR3 sequence (DNA): TGTGCCAGTAGTCCTAGACTAGCGGGGAGCTCCTACGAGCAGTACTTC.

This clone was observed a few times. Other DNA sequences of this sample code for an identical CDR3. The chain couples TRBV5-1 to TRBJ1-4, with TRBD1 identical over 8 bases. The germline V gene encodes CDR1 SGHRS and CDR2 YFSETQ. V gave up 0 bases and J gave up 5 bases; unmatched junction bases: 0. The CDR3 extends over 14 amino acids. The DNA of the CDR3 is TGCGCCAGCAGCTTGGGACAGGGGAATGAAAAACTGTTTTTT. Translated, it gives CASSLGQGNEKLFF.

The V gene is TRBV7-3, the J gene TRBJ2-1; 9 bases align to TRBD1. Germline CDR1 reads SGHTA; CDR2 reads FQGTGA. This CDR3 is built from 15 residues. V lost 5 bases, J lost 5 bases, and 7 bases stayed unmatched. This chain's CDR3 is CASSADRGGHNEQFF. CDR3 sequence (DNA): TGTGCCAGCAGCGCGGACAGGGGTGGGCACAATGAGCAGTTCTTC.

This clone was seen a single time. This sequence joins TRBV27 and TRBJ1-4; TRBD1 aligns across 7 bases. The germline CDR1 and CDR2 sequences are MNHEY and SMNVEV (reference sequence). CDR3 size: 14 residues. The V and J ends lost 6 bases and 8 bases, in that order; junction bases with no gene match: 9. The CDR3 coding sequence is TGTGCCAGCAGCATAGACAGGGCAACAGAAAAACTGTTTTTT. It encodes CASSIDRATEKLFF.

The V and J genes are TRBV25-1 and TRBJ1-2; TRBD1 agrees at 7 bases. Germline-derived CDR1 and CDR2 are MGHDK and SYGVNS. The ends lost 5 bases at V and 8 bases at J; junction bases unmatched: 5. This CDR3 comprises 12 residues. CDR3 sequence: CASSLTGVGYTF. The CDR3 DNA sequence: TGTGCCAGCAGTTTAACAGGGGTAGGCTACACCTTC.

In its sample, this clone was seen once. The rearrangement joins TRBV6-5 to TRBJ1-6; the D is unclear. Germline V gene lookup returns CDR1 MNHEY and CDR2 SVGAGI. Trimming removed 4 bases from V and 6 bases from J, with 13 bases in between. The length of the CDR3 is 15 residues. The CDR3 is CASSSWVEGNSPLHF. In DNA, the CDR3 is TGTGCCAGCAGTTCGTGGGTCGAGGGTAATTCACCCCTCCACTTT.

The sample holds one count of this clone. The CDR3 protein is CASSVNWGQGEAFF. The DNA of the CDR3 is TGTGCCAGCAGCGTTAACTGGGGGCAGGGTGAAGCTTTCTTT. The chain employs TRBV9 and TRBJ1-1; a possible D gene is TRBD1 (6 bases). This CDR3 has 14 residues. Per germline, CDR1 SGDLS and CDR2 YYNGEE. V was shortened by 2 bases and J by 7 bases, with 15 bases between the two germline ends.